Listed below are T cell receptor beta chains from one sample, sequenced in a study of blood T cell repertoires in COVID-19. Sequencing used immunoSEQ multiplex PCR; TCRdb keeps in-frame clones, though not all of them. The table includes about 210,000 clones, roughly 80% detected once. The specimen was peripheral blood. The source of these receptors is a man in his sixties with acute or convalescent COVID-19. CDR3s include the opening cysteine and the closing phenylalanine or tryptophan. The D gene is left open where the match is weak. The listing skips clone size in some rows; elsewhere it reads once, few, many or a size class.

d_gene,v_gene,j_gene,abundance,CDR3aa,CDR3nt
.,TRBV2,TRBJ2-5,.,CASSEAGTRRETQYF,TGTGCCAGCAGTGAAGCGGGGACAAGGAGGGAGACCCAGTACTTC
.,TRBV9,TRBJ1-2,.,CASSVGGTQVYPGYTF,TGTGCCAGCAGCGTAGGGGGCACGCAAGTTTATCCTGGCTACACCTTC
.,TRBV7-2,TRBJ1-5,.,CASSSIPLGEGQPQHF,TGTGCCAGCAGCTCGATCCCTCTGGGAGAAGGTCAGCCCCAGCATTTT
TRBD1,TRBV11-3,TRBJ2-5,.,CASSPTGAETQYF,TGTGCCAGCAGCCCTACAGGGGCAGAGACCCAGTACTTC
.,TRBV3-1/TRBV3-2,TRBJ1-1,.,CASSQEARMNTEAFF,TGTGCCAGCAGCCAAGAAGCGCGTATGAACACTGAAGCTTTCTTT
.,TRBV4-1,TRBJ2-4,.,CASSQEDMSGPSGARNIQYF,TGCGCCAGCAGCCAAGAGGACATGTCAGGCCCTAGTGGGGCGAGAAACATTCAGTACTTC
.,TRBV2,TRBJ2-7,.,CASSEGGQFYEQYF,TGTGCCAGCAGTGAGGGGGGACAGTTTTACGAGCAGTACTTC
.,TRBV6-5,TRBJ2-7,.,CASSYSQGSYEQYF,TGTGCCAGCAGTTACTCTCAGGGGTCCTACGAGCAGTACTTC
.,TRBV7-9,TRBJ1-1,.,CASSLGQHVNTEAFF,TGTGCCAGCAGCTTAGGACAGCACGTGAACACTGAAGCTTTCTTT
TRBD1,TRBV4-1,TRBJ2-7,.,CASSQASFDRGKYEQYF,TGCGCCAGCAGCCAAGCCTCTTTCGACAGGGGGAAATACGAGCAGTACTTC
.,TRBV2,TRBJ2-1,.,CASTGINEQFF,TGTGCCAGCACAGGGATCAATGAGCAGTTCTTC
TRBD1,TRBV19,TRBJ1-5,.,CASSVLQGRAPSAQHF,TGTGCCAGTAGTGTATTACAGGGGAGAGCCCCATCAGCCCAGCATTTT
.,TRBV13,TRBJ1-2,.,CASSITGTGGSGYTF,TGTGCCAGCAGCATAACCGGGACGGGGGGTAGCGGCTACACCTTC
.,TRBV7-9,TRBJ2-7,.,CASSLLYEQYF,TGTGCCAGCAGCTTACTCTACGAGCAGTACTTC
.,TRBV4-2,TRBJ2-1,.,CASSQGTPEQFF,TGTGCCAGCAGCCAAGGGACACCCGAGCAGTTCTTC
.,TRBV7-3,TRBJ2-1,few,CASSLSLSSYNEQFF,TGTGCCAGCAGCTTATCCCTTAGCTCCTACAATGAGCAGTTCTTC
.,TRBV5-6,TRBJ2-1,.,CASSPGWSANSIYEQFF,TGTGCCAGCAGCCCCGGATGGAGCGCCAACTCCATTTATGAGCAGTTCTTC
TRBD1,TRBV29-1,TRBJ1-2,.,CSGATTGGTDGYTF,TGCAGCGGGGCGACGACAGGGGGCACGGATGGCTACACCTTC
.,TRBV18,TRBJ1-2,once,CARPDSINYGYTF,TGTGCCAGGCCGGACAGCATTAACTATGGCTACACCTTC
TRBD1,TRBV5-1,TRBJ2-5,.,CASSSGQGRQETQYF,TGCGCCAGCAGCTCAGGACAGGGTCGGCAAGAGACCCAGTACTTC
TRBD1,TRBV24-1,TRBJ1-1,.,CATSDPGTGGTEAFF,TGTGCCACCAGTGACCCCGGGACAGGGGGAACTGAAGCTTTCTTT
.,TRBV6-6,TRBJ2-3,.,CASSLGTSTDTQYF,TGTGCCAGCAGTCTCGGGACAAGCACAGATACGCAGTATTTT
TRBD1,TRBV29-1,TRBJ2-2,.,CSVDLCNGQGSGNTGELFF,TGCAGCGTTGATTTGTGTAATGGACAGGGTAGTGGGAACACCGGGGAGCTGTTTTTT
TRBD1,TRBV24-1,TRBJ2-3,.,CATSDRASTDTQYF,TGTGCCACCAGCGACAGGGCCTCCACAGATACGCAGTATTTT
TRBD1,TRBV5-5,TRBJ1-5,.,CASSRTGLQGNQPQHF,TGTGCCAGCAGCCGGACAGGGTTACAGGGCAATCAGCCCCAGCATTTT
.,TRBV25-1,TRBJ2-2,.,CASSVLNTGELFF,TGTGCCAGCAGTGTTTTAAACACCGGGGAGCTGTTTTTT
.,TRBV2,TRBJ2-5,.,CASSERGFQETQYF,TGTGCCAGCAGTGAAAGAGGGTTCCAAGAGACCCAGTACTTC
.,TRBV12-2,TRBJ1-1,few,CARPRGTGETEAFF,TGTGCAAGACCCCGCGGGACAGGGGAAACTGAAGCTTTCTTT
.,TRBV7-2,TRBJ2-7,.,CASSQPGTRDEQYF,TGTGCCAGCAGTCAACCAGGGACACGCGACGAGCAGTACTTC
.,TRBV27,TRBJ2-7,.,CASSLTRQLRSYEQYF,TGTGCCAGCAGTTTAACGCGACAGTTGAGGAGCTACGAGCAGTACTTC
TRBD1,TRBV9,TRBJ2-7,.,CASSVGTGLTYEQYF,TGTGCCAGCAGCGTGGGGACAGGTCTAACCTACGAGCAGTACTTC
.,TRBV3-1/TRBV3-2,TRBJ2-3,.,CASSQRGSTDTQYF,TGTGCCAGCAGTCAACGGGGGAGCACAGATACGCAGTATTTT
.,TRBV6-2/TRBV6-3,TRBJ2-1,few,CASSYRGEAYNEQFF,TGTGCCAGCAGTTACCGAGGGGAGGCCTACAATGAGCAGTTCTTC
TRBD1,TRBV6-5,TRBJ2-1,.,CASTRPGQGNEQFF,TGTGCCAGCACCCGCCCCGGACAGGGCAATGAGCAGTTCTTC
.,TRBV6-5,TRBJ1-2,.,CASRSPGINYGYTF,TGTGCCAGCAGGAGCCCAGGGATTAACTATGGCTACACCTTC
TRBD2,TRBV27,TRBJ2-3,.,CASSFSGGAADTQYF,TGTGCCAGCAGTTTTAGCGGGGGGGCCGCAGATACGCAGTATTTT
TRBD2,TRBV6-2/TRBV6-3,TRBJ2-3,few,CASSPNSSPLAGGSTDTQYF,TGTGCCAGCAGTCCCAACTCGTCTCCTTTAGCGGGAGGAAGCACAGATACGCAGTATTTT
.,TRBV18,TRBJ2-3,.,CASSPQVSGLEDTQYF,TGTGCCAGCTCACCACAAGTTAGCGGACTCGAAGATACGCAGTATTTT
.,TRBV19,TRBJ2-3,.,CASSIRLASDTQYF,TGTGCCAGTAGTATTCGTCTAGCGTCAGATACGCAGTATTTT
.,TRBV2,TRBJ1-5,.,CASRTTGQPQHF,TGTGCCAGCAGAACTACAGGTCAGCCCCAGCATTTT
TRBD2,TRBV3-1/TRBV3-2,TRBJ2-7,.,CASSYPSGASYEQYF,TGTGCCAGCAGTTATCCTAGCGGAGCTTCCTACGAGCAGTACTTC
TRBD1,TRBV6-5,TRBJ1-4,.,CASSYGDRGRKLFF,TGTGCCAGCAGTTACGGGGACAGGGGGCGAAAACTGTTTTTT
TRBD1,TRBV6-5,TRBJ1-2,.,CASRWTGGRGYGYTF,TGTGCCAGCAGATGGACAGGGGGCCGAGGCTATGGCTACACCTTC
.,TRBV30,TRBJ2-4,.,CAWSVQKNIQYF,TGTGCCTGGAGTGTTCAGAAAAACATTCAGTACTTC
.,TRBV10-1,TRBJ1-6,once,CASSDPNSPLHF,TGCGCCAGCAGTGATCCGAATTCACCCCTCCACTTT
.,TRBV4-1,TRBJ1-3,.,CASSHPPSSASGNTIYF,TGCGCCAGCAGCCACCCCCCGAGCTCTGCCTCTGGAAACACCATATATTTT
TRBD2,TRBV6-2/TRBV6-3,TRBJ2-7,.,CASSYLLLAGVKHEQYF,TGTGCCAGCAGTTACCTACTTCTAGCGGGAGTAAAGCACGAGCAGTACTTC
TRBD2,TRBV7-2,TRBJ2-2,.,CASSLTPGGPGELFF,TGTGCCAGCAGCTTAACGCCGGGGGGGCCCGGGGAGCTGTTTTTT
.,TRBV30,TRBJ2-7,.,CAWTKLHYEQYF,TGTGCCTGGACGAAACTCCACTACGAGCAGTACTTC
.,TRBV4-2,TRBJ1-5,few,CASSLAGEGNQPQHF,TGTGCCAGCAGCCTAGCGGGGGAGGGCAATCAGCCCCAGCATTTT
TRBD2,TRBV9,TRBJ2-1,.,CASSVGSSGFNEQFF,TGTGCCAGCAGCGTAGGCTCTAGCGGGTTCAATGAGCAGTTCTTC
TRBD2,TRBV5-1,TRBJ2-1,.,CASSPVVAGVDNEQFF,TGCGCCAGCAGCCCAGTGGTAGCGGGGGTAGACAATGAGCAGTTCTTC
.,TRBV28,TRBJ2-1,.,CASSLSPSSYNEQFF,TGTGCCAGCAGTTTGTCACCGAGCTCCTACAATGAGCAGTTCTTC
TRBD2,TRBV11-2,TRBJ2-3,.,CASSLALLAGGPTDTQYF,TGTGCCAGCAGCTTAGCCCTCCTAGCGGGGGGTCCCACAGATACGCAGTATTTT
TRBD1,TRBV29-1,TRBJ1-4,.,CSVVGTGTGYEKLFF,TGCAGCGTTGTGGGGACAGGGACAGGGTATGAAAAACTGTTTTTT
TRBD1,TRBV6-5,TRBJ1-6,.,CASGQGRDSPLHF,TGTGCCAGCGGACAGGGTAGGGATTCACCCCTCCACTTT
TRBD1,TRBV6-5,TRBJ2-2,few,CASVTDRAGGGELFF,TGTGCCAGCGTTACCGACAGGGCGGGTGGCGGGGAGCTGTTTTTT